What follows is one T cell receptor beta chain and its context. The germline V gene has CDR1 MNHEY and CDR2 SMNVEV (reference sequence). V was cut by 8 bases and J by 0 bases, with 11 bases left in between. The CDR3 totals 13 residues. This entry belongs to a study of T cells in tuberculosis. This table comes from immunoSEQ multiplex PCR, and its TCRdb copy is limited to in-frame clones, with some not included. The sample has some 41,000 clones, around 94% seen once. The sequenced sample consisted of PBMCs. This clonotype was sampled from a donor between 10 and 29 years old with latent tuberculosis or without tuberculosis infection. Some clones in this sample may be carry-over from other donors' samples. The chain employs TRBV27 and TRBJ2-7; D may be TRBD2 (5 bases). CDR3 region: CASGGVTSYEQYF. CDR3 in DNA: TGTGCCAGCGGAGGAGTCACCTCCTACGAGCAGTACTTC.